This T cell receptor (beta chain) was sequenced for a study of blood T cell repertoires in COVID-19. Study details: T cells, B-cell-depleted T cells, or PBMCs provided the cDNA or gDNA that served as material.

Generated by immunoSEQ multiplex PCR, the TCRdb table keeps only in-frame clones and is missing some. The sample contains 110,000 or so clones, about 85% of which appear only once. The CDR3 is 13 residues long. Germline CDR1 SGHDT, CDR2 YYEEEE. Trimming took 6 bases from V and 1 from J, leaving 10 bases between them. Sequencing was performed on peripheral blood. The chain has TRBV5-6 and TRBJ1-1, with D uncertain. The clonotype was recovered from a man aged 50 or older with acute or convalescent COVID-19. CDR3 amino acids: CASTSGRNTEAFF. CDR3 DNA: TGTGCCAGCACCTCCGGTAGGAACACTGAAGCTTTCTTT.